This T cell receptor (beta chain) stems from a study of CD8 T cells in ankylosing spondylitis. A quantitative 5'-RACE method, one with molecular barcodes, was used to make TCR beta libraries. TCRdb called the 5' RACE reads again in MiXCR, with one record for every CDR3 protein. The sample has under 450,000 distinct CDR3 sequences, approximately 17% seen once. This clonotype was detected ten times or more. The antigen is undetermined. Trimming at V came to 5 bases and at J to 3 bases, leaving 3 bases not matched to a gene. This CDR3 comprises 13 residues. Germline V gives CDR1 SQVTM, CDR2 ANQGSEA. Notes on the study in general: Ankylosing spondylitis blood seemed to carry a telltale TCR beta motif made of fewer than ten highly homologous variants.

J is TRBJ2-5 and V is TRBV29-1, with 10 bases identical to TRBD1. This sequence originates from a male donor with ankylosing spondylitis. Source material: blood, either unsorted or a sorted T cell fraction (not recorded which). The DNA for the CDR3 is TGCAGCGTTTGGGACAGGGGAAAAGAGACCCAGTACTTC. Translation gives CSVWDRGKETQYF.